This TCR beta chain is drawn from a study of cytomegalovirus exposure and HLA in healthy donors listed by TCRdb under 2017. Background on the whole study: According to a later analysis, one platform produced both the roughly 120 validation repertoires and the approximately 660 repertoires of the first cohort. The study aimed to test whether cataloging public T cell receptors could reveal signatures of past pathogen exposure. A separate validation cohort of roughly 110 different subjects was used in addition to the approximately 640-subject first cohort. To predict cytomegalovirus infection status, the study combined high-throughput TCR immunosequencing, statistical association of individual TCRs with disease status, and machine learning. The study at large found these results: Most TCR sequences were seen in very few donors, while some public TCRs were found in many individuals. The classifier was reported to diagnose cytomegalovirus status with high specificity and sensitivity in both the original and validation cohorts. Three of the identified cytomegalovirus-associated TCR beta chains were confirmed in vitro to be specific for cytomegalovirus antigens. The validation cohort had no HLA typing available for a later analysis, so co-occurrence within that cohort was assessed over all 130 or so repertoires. The study gave a list of about 160 TCR beta chains associated with cytomegalovirus. The authors suggested that the approach could potentially be generalized to other disease states and immunological phenotypes. A later analysis found that TCRs clustered in the first cohort also tended to co-occur in the approximately 120 validation repertoires, with approximately 95% of cluster scores above 0.

The donors belonged to the validation cohort of 90 to 150 subjects, which was separate from the approximately 660-subject first cohort. The germline V gene (reference sequence) provides CDR1 SEHNR and CDR2 FQNEAQ. The CDR3 runs 16 amino acids, cysteine and phenylalanine included. Only the CDR3 part of the read is kept: 48 bases, read in frame from the first base. The V and J ends are trimmed by 1 base and 6 bases, leaving 16 bases between them. Receptor libraries were prepared by the immunoSEQ multiplex PCR assay. As for the authors' bioinformatics: A statistical classification framework was developed to diagnose cytomegalovirus status using the catalog of TCR beta chain sequences. TCRdb obtained this table from immuneACCESS and retained in-frame rearrangements with V and J assigned. These tables miss some clones; where compared with another copy, unresolved V genes account for less than half of the shortfall, and the remainder is unexplained. D and trimming were read from the DNA, whereas the V and J calls and clone size are those reported in that table. For this sample there are approximately 97,000 clones; over 85% appear just once. 0.8% to 0.9% of the sample comes from the top ten.

With regard to this clone: Its antigen target is currently unknown. The input lacks base qualities; no much larger clone sits a single base away.

Sequencing was performed on PBMCs. This receptor was obtained from a woman between 18 and 29 years old in good health and CMV-seronegative. This chain is built from TRBV7-9 and TRBJ2-1, with the D segment identity uncertain. The bases are TGTGCCAGCAGCTTAGGACTCGGCCTAGAGTCCAATGAGCAGTTCTTC. This sequence encodes CASSLGLGLESNEQFF.